The sequence of this T cell receptor beta chain was determined in a study of siplizumab effects on memory and regulatory T cells. Findings and caveats of the study: No more than a minor fraction of alloreactive clones could be traced back to unstimulated subsets. The drug siplizumab significantly decreased the alloreactive sequences that could be traced to unstimulated CD4+ memory cells. Suppressive capability of dividing Tregs from siplizumab cultures went unverified.

Concerning this clone: Antigen specificity is unknown.

Germline lookup yields CDR1 LGHNT and CDR2 FRNRAP. The CDR3 covers 13 residues. Trimming shortened V by 5 bases and J by 7 bases, and 11 bases separated the two germline ends. The protocol was immunoSEQ multiplex PCR, while the TCRdb copy is restricted to in-frame clones and leaves out a portion. The table lists some 100,000 clones, around 97% of them singletons. The TCR was taken from a human donor in good health. The specimen was naive CD4+ T cells sorted from blood. The V gene is TRBV12-5, the J gene TRBJ1-4; tentative D call: TRBD1 (5 bases). The CDR3 DNA reads TGTGCTAGTGGTCTCGGGACGTTTGAAAAACTGTTTTTT. Encoded protein: CASGLGTFEKLFF.